The 8 T cell receptor beta chains below all came from one sample that was sequenced in a study of monozygotic twins with cystic fibrosis. Assay: immunoSEQ multiplex PCR; the TCRdb copy retains only in-frame clones and omits some. The repertoire consists of some 33,000 clones, with about 90% occurring once and the leading ten covering about 0.2%. The sample taken for sequencing was blood. Every receptor here comes from a boy aged 2-15 years with cystic fibrosis.

This clone was seen once. The chain links TRBV5-1 to TRBJ1-6; TRBD1 matches 8 bases. CDR3 length: 17 amino acids. Trimming cost V 4 bases and J 6 bases; bases outside gene matches: 12. Germline CDR1 and CDR2: SGHRS and YFSETQ. The CDR3 loop is CASSRDRSGESNSPLHF. The CDR3 nucleotides read TGCGCCAGCAGCCGGGACAGGTCAGGAGAGAGTAATTCACCCCTCCACTTT.

This clone was seen a single time. The chain employs TRBV4-1 and TRBJ2-7, with TRBD2 as a possible D gene (6 bases). There are 11 residues in the CDR3. V was pared by 4 bases and J by 12 bases, with 13 bases between. Germline V gene data show CDR1 as MGHRA and CDR2 as YSYEKL. In nucleotides, the CDR3 is TGCGCCAGCAGCCCGGGGGAAGCGGTGTACTTC. Translation: CASSPGEAVYF.

The V and J genes are TRBV29-1 and TRBJ1-1, with a tentative D call TRBD1 (6 bases). V gave up 3 bases and J gave up 1 base, with 9 bases separating them. Looked up from germline, CDR1 is SQVTM and CDR2 is ANQGSEA. The CDR3 has 13 residues. The CDR3 region has the DNA TGCAGCGTTGACCCCAGGGGGAACACTGAAGCTTTCTTT. This sequence encodes CSVDPRGNTEAFF.

V is TRBV27 and J is TRBJ2-7; D gene ambiguous. CDR1 is MNHEY, CDR2 SMNVEV, per germline (reference sequence). This CDR3 has 13 residues. Trimming shortened V by 2 bases and J by 1 base, and 6 bases separated the two germline ends. CDR3 residues: CASSLDLSYEQYF. As DNA, the CDR3 is TGTGCCAGCAGTTTAGACCTATCCTACGAGCAGTACTTC.

The chain couples TRBV7-6 to TRBJ2-2; D is tentatively TRBD1 or TRBD2 (6 bases each). CDR1 is SGHVS, CDR2 FNYEAQ, per germline. Between the trimmed V and J ends, which lost 0 bases and 4 bases, there was a span of 15 bases. The CDR3 contains 17 residues. The CDR3 region is CASSLAPPGASTGELFF. The CDR3 DNA reads TGTGCCAGCAGCTTAGCGCCTCCGGGGGCCAGCACCGGGGAGCTGTTTTTT.

The genes are TRBV19 and TRBJ1-5, with D maybe TRBD1 (6 bases). Trimming shortened V by 4 bases and J by 4 bases, and 17 bases separated the two germline ends. Looked up from germline, CDR1 is LNHDA and CDR2 is SQIVND (reference sequence). This CDR3 has 16 amino acids. The CDR3 sequence: CASSTYRVLENQPQHF. In DNA, the CDR3 is TGTGCCAGTAGTACTTACAGGGTTTTGGAGAATCAGCCCCAGCATTTT.

This chain joins TRBV5-1 and TRBJ1-5, with D maybe TRBD1 (5 bases). This CDR3 has 15 amino acids. The V gene lost 0 bases and the J gene lost 1 base, with 8 bases spanning the gap. CDR1 is SGHRS and CDR2 is YFSETQ in the germline V gene. CDR3 amino acids: CASSLAGRSNQPQHF. The DNA of the CDR3 is TGCGCCAGCAGCTTGGCGGGGCGCAGCAATCAGCCCCAGCATTTT. Full variable domain (outside the CDR3, taken from reference TRBV5-1 and TRBJ1-5): KAGVTQTPRYLIKTRGQQVTLSCSPISGHRSVSWYQQTPGQGLQFLFEYFSETQRNKGNFPGRFSGRQFSNSRSEMNVSTLELGDSALYLCASSLAGRSNQPQHFGDGTRLSIL.

The CDR3 DNA is TGTGCCATCAGTGAGGCCCAGCGGAACACTGAAGCTTTCTTT. Residues: CAISEAQRNTEAFF. The chain has TRBV10-3 and TRBJ1-1; D is unresolved. Between the trimmed V and J ends, which lost 2 bases and 1 base, there was a span of 8 bases. CDR3 size: 14 residues. Germline CDR1 reads ENHRY; CDR2 reads SYGVKD.